The 16 T cell receptor beta chains in this list originate from one sample, sequenced in a study of cytomegalovirus exposure and HLA in healthy donors. With 60 Vbeta and 13 Jbeta primers, the PCR was carried out. Profiled with immunoSEQ multiplex PCR; TCRdb holds only in-frame clones, not every one. The sample records some 120,000 clones, 75% to 90% being singletons. The source material was PBMCs. Receptors originate from a woman aged 25-40 years in good health and CMV-seropositive.

This chain links TRBV5-1 with TRBJ2-2, with 8 bases fitting TRBD2. CDR1 is SGHRS and CDR2 is YFSETQ in the germline V gene. Trimming at V came to 1 base and at J to 0 bases, leaving 2 bases not matched to a gene. The CDR3 covers 16 residues. The DNA for the CDR3 is TGCGCCAGCAGCTTGACTAGCGGAGCGAACACCGGGGAGCTGTTTTTT. Its translation is CASSLTSGANTGELFF.

This chain links TRBV7-9 with TRBJ2-1; a weak D match, TRBD1 (5 bases). Germline V gene data show CDR1 as SEHNR and CDR2 as FQNEAQ (reference sequence). V was cut by 1 base and J by 7 bases, with 11 bases left in between. The CDR3 is 14 residues long. DNA for the CDR3: TGTGCCAGCAGCTTAGGTCCCAGGGTAAATGAGCAGTTCTTC. Amino acid sequence: CASSLGPRVNEQFF.

This chain uses TRBV5-1 with TRBJ2-3; maybe TRBD2 (6 bases). V lost 1 base to trimming and J lost 3 bases, with 9 bases between them. The CDR3 covers 14 residues. Germline lookup yields CDR1 SGHRS and CDR2 YFSETQ. The CDR3 loop reads CASSLWGETDTQYF. The CDR3 DNA follows: TGCGCCAGCAGCTTGTGGGGGGAGACAGATACGCAGTATTTT.

V and J are TRBV4-1 and TRBJ1-5; possible D gene TRBD1, 5 bases. The CDR3 contains 15 residues. Per the germline V gene, CDR1 is MGHRA and CDR2 is YSYEKL. V was pared by 1 base and J by 0 bases, with 7 bases between. The CDR3 nucleotides are TGCGCCAGCAGCCAAGGAAGGGGTAGCAATCAGCCCCAGCATTTT. Translation: CASSQGRGSNQPQHF.

Worth noting for this clone: At the DNA level, this CDR3 is encoded by other sequences in the same sample as well. The chain uses TRBV6-6 and TRBJ1-2, with D uncertain. The germline V gene has CDR1 MNHNY and CDR2 SVGAGI (reference sequence). V dropped 3 bases and J dropped 4 bases, with 12 bases sitting between them. CDR3 size: 14 residues. The CDR3 spells CASSYGRVGYGYTF. For the CDR3, the DNA is TGTGCCAGCAGTTATGGGCGGGTAGGCTATGGCTACACCTTC.

This chain links TRBV6-5 with TRBJ1-1; 8 bases agree with TRBD1. CDR1 MNHEY and CDR2 SVGAGI come from the germline V gene. J was trimmed by 7 bases and V by 5 bases; bases with no gene match: 9. The CDR3 extends over 14 amino acids. In DNA form, the CDR3 reads TGTGCCAGCAGTCACCCCGGGACAGGCCATGAAGCTTTCTTT. Translated, it gives CASSHPGTGHEAFF.

The chain has TRBV28 and TRBJ1-2; no firm D call. Trimming removed 3 bases from V and 5 bases from J, with 4 bases in between. The length of the CDR3 is 11 residues. Germline V CDR1 and CDR2: MDHEN, SYDVKM. CDR3 amino acids: CASSFRYGYTF. DNA for the CDR3: TGTGCCAGCAGTTTTAGATATGGCTACACCTTC.

The genes are TRBV28 and TRBJ1-6; 9 positions agree with TRBD1. The CDR3 contains 14 residues. With V trimmed by 4 bases and J by 8 bases, 3 bases remained unmatched. Germline assignment: CDR1 MDHEN and CDR2 SYDVKM. CDR3 nucleotide sequence: TGTGCCAGCAGTTCTGGGACAGGGCATTCACCCCTCCACTTT. Amino acids: CASSSGTGHSPLHF.

This clone was seen only a few times. The chain is built from TRBV2 and TRBJ2-2, with TRBD2 matching over 8 bases. The CDR3 has 14 amino acids. Germline CDR1 is SNHLY and CDR2 is FYNNEI. V lost 6 bases to trimming and J lost 7 bases; unmatched junction nucleotides: 7. This CDR3 reads CASRPRGDGGELFF. The CDR3 DNA reads TGTGCCAGCAGGCCGCGGGGGGACGGCGGGGAGCTGTTTTTT.

The chain combines TRBV27 with TRBJ1-2, with a tentative D call TRBD1 (5 bases). V lost 0 bases and J 0 bases, leaving 8 bases between the germline ends. Germline CDR1 is MNHEY and CDR2 is SMNVEV (reference sequence). This CDR3 region has 15 residues. CDR3: CASSLSAGSNYGYTF. The CDR3 nucleotides read TGTGCCAGCAGTTTATCGGCAGGGTCTAACTATGGCTACACCTTC.

This chain links TRBV9 with TRBJ2-1; 13 nucleotides agree with TRBD2. The CDR3 covers 14 residues. The germline gives CDR1 SGDLS, CDR2 YYNGEE. V gave up 3 bases and J gave up 11 bases; unmatched junction bases: 5. The CDR3 sequence: CASSATGTSGKQFF. The DNA of the CDR3 is TGTGCCAGCAGCGCAACCGGGACTAGCGGGAAGCAGTTCTTC.

This clone has a single count. The rearrangement joins TRBV7-2 to TRBJ1-6; maybe TRBD1 (5 bases). V was cut by 1 base and J by 14 bases, with 12 bases left in between. The CDR3 totals 13 residues. Looked up from germline, CDR1 is SGHTA and CDR2 is FQGNSA. DNA for the CDR3: TGTGCCAGCAGCTTAGGGGGCGGTAGTTCCCTCCACTTT. Its translation is CASSLGGGSSLHF.

V and J are TRBV19 and TRBJ2-7; no clear D. V was cut by 3 bases and J by 6 bases, with 15 bases left in between. The CDR3 runs to 14 residues. Germline CDR1 and CDR2: LNHDA and SQIVND (reference sequence). The CDR3 nucleotides are TGTGCCAGTAGTATTGACACCGGTTTTGGCGAGCAGTACTTC. Translated: CASSIDTGFGEQYF.

This clone was counted a single time. The genes are TRBV2 and TRBJ2-7, with D tentatively TRBD2 (5 bases). The CDR3 runs to 13 residues. V lost 7 bases and J 2 bases, leaving 12 bases between the germline ends. The V gene's germline CDR1 is SNHLY and CDR2 FYNNEI. CDR3 in amino acids: CASKWTEAYEQYF. The CDR3, as DNA: TGTGCCAGCAAGTGGACGGAGGCCTACGAGCAGTACTTC.

The chain employs TRBV2 and TRBJ2-1; 9 positions match TRBD1. The CDR3 runs 13 residues. From germline, CDR1 is SNHLY and CDR2 FYNNEI. The junction had 4 bases not matched to a gene; V was cut back by 6 bases and J by 7 bases. The CDR3 loop is CASRTGGRNEQFF. CDR3 sequence (DNA): TGTGCCAGCAGGACAGGGGGGAGAAATGAGCAGTTCTTC.

The chain couples TRBV27 to TRBJ2-2; D may be TRBD2 (5 bases). The CDR3 consists of 13 residues. Trimming removed 3 bases at V and 5 bases at J, with 7 bases between. Per germline, CDR1 MNHEY and CDR2 SMNVEV (reference sequence). The chain's CDR3 is CASSFRTTGELFF. The CDR3 DNA reads as TGTGCCAGCAGTTTTAGGACTACCGGGGAGCTGTTTTTT.